The present TCR beta chain was sequenced within a study of T cell clonotyping in hematopoietic cell transplantation (dated by TCRdb to the early 2020s). Notes on the research overall: Pretransplant samples from recipients were collected after cytoreduction. A total of 130 or so blood samples were collected in the study from a few dozen consecutive transplant recipients and their related donors. Patient recruitment ran from late 2015 to early 2017, and follow-up continued until September 2020 or death. General study outcomes and caveats: A decrease in recipient TCR diversity was observed after transplant, and a progressive increase in pathologically expanded clonotypes was seen from day 30 to day 180. Broader posttransplant TCR repertoire diversity was predicted by donor and pretransplant recipient Inverse Simpson Index values. The sample size was limited, and CD4 and CD8 repertoire contributions could not be separated because cells were not sorted. Overlap with donor repertoires was found for only a small fraction of recipient repertoires, with over 97% found to appear de novo at the given depth.

This specimen's time point label, per the study, means: recipient sample about 28 days before transplant, after cytoreduction. Blood from recipients was drawn roughly 28 days before transplant, then again at days 30, 100 and 180 after transplant. Nuclei Lysis Solution was used to extract genomic DNA from fresh or cryopreserved unfractionated peripheral blood mononuclear cells. The immunoSEQ assay, a bias-controlled multiplex PCR with V- and J-specific primers, was used to amplify TCR beta CDR3 regions from genomic DNA. In a second PCR step, the CDR3 amplicons were tagged with a proprietary barcode plus Illumina adapter sequences. An Illumina MiSeq instrument was used for sequencing of the CDR3 libraries. The paper's processing steps were these. Export and quality control were performed with immunoSEQ Analyzer 3.0, and downstream analyses were performed with R Bioconductor and Immunarch. Repertoire metrics were calculated using only productive rearrangements within the normalized downsampled data set. Clonotypes larger than 5 templates in the normalized cohort were defined as pathologically expanded. Repertoire diversity was measured with the Inverse Simpson Index. The non-normalized data set was used for CMV-specificity analyses so that all clonotypes could be captured. Drawn from immuneACCESS, this table holds only the in-frame rearrangements with V and J called that TCRdb kept. Clones are partly lost; checked studies trace under half to an unresolved V gene and leave the rest unexplained. V and J calls and clone size are given by that table; D and trimming were obtained from the DNA. This sample lists some 7,800 clones; more than 75% were detected once. The ten largest clones capture approximately 7% of the sample.

A word on this clone: Its antigen has not been determined. It has no much larger one-base neighbor in the sample; base qualities were not kept.

The germline V gene sets CDR1 to MDHEN and CDR2 to SYDVKM. The CDR3, from cysteine to phenylalanine, totals 17 residues. The entry retains the CDR3 DNA only, 51 bases that are in frame from base 1. V gives up 2 bases and J gives up 4 bases, and the segment between their germline ends measures 18 bases. The chain links TRBV28 with TRBJ2-1; TRBD2 could be the D gene, as 6 bases match. The starting material was peripheral blood mononuclear cells, obtained before stem cell transplant. The TCR sequence derives from a man aged 55 to 70 with acute myeloid leukemia. Some clones in this sample may be carry-over from other donors' samples. CDR3 sequence: CASSLGPGLDDYNEQFF. The bases read TGTGCCAGCAGTTTAGGTCCGGGACTTGATGATTACAATGAGCAGTTCTTC.